Below, one TCR beta chain is given with its context. Its antigen is still unknown. No qualities accompany the bases; no much larger clone lies one base away. For CDR1 and CDR2, the germline V gene lists SNHLY and FYNNEI. The CDR3 starts with the cysteine, ends with the phenylalanine, and has 14 residues. Just CDR3 DNA is preserved here, 42 bases in frame from base 1. V is clipped by 5 bases and J by 2 bases, and the sequence between their germline boundaries is 13 bases long. This sample stems from a study of graft-versus-host responses after intestinal transplantation (dated by TCRdb to the early 2020s). About the full investigation: Multivisceral, liver-intestinal, or isolated intestinal transplants were received by the recipients. A cohort of fewer than 25 intestinal transplant recipients, including one retransplant, was enrolled, and a few patients lacking pretransplant specimens were excluded. Every recipient was given anti-thymocyte globulin induction, then maintenance tacrolimus and steroids for 3 to 4 years. Rather than being sequenced by the commercial service, samples from three later patients were sequenced in-house on an Illumina MiSeq and processed with MiXCR. A peak of at least 4% donor T cells among recipient peripheral blood mononuclear cells was the definition used for donor T cell macrochimerism. Graft-versus-host and host-versus-graft alloreactive T cell clones were tracked in the graft, circulation and bone marrow after intestinal transplantation using bulk TCR-beta CDR3 sequencing. Alloreactive clones were identified by sequencing pre-transplant mixed lymphocyte reaction products and comparing these products with unstimulated pre-transplant donor and recipient T cells. Paper-wide results and their limitations: In the allografts of patients with donor T cell macrochimerism, GvH to HvG T cell clonal ratios were high. GvH clones turned up in recipient bone marrow, with some appearing earlier in ileal mucosa or blood, a pattern consistent with an intestinal mucosal origin. Conclusions were limited by the relatively low number and heterogeneity of intestinal transplant patients. Early after transplant, declines in HvG clones were associated with peak levels of circulating GvH clones.

To prepare the library, the immunoSEQ multiplex PCR assay was applied. For most patients, genomic DNA was isolated with the Qiagen DNeasy Blood and Tissue Kit and shipped frozen to Adaptive Biotechnologies for TCR sequencing. Adaptive Biotechnologies carried out high-throughput TCR-beta CDR3 sequencing of genomic DNA for most patients. As for how the authors treated the data: TCR sequencing data were retrieved from Adaptive's ImmunoSEQ software for roughly 17 patients, whereas three other patients were processed with MiXCR and VDJtools. CD4 versus CD8 sorting errors were corrected by removing sequences found in both subsets at a frequency ratio below 5:1. CDR3 nucleotide sequences shared by donor and recipient were removed because the origin of these sequences could not be assigned. To count as alloreactive, a clone needed at least 2-fold expansion over unstimulated cells and a minimum CFSE-low frequency of 0.002% (template counts) or 0.001% (read counts). Mappable clones were those detected in sequenced pre-transplant spleen, lymph node, or MLR CFSE-low populations of the donor or recipient. Cumulative frequency of alloreactive clones was calculated as a percentage of all sequences weighted by copy number. As stored in TCRdb, this immuneACCESS dataset retains in-frame rearrangements with V and J assigned. A fraction of the clones does not appear; measured against another copy, unresolved V genes explain less than half of the discrepancy, and the remainder lacks a known reason. V, J and clone size reflect that table, while D and trimming were determined from the DNA. For this sample the table gives approximately 92,000 clones, of which around nine tenths were detected only once. Approximately 6% of the sample is in the top ten clones.

The time point label, read with the paper, signifies: cells obtained before transplantation from donor or recipient. CD3+CD4+ and CD3+CD8+ populations were FACS-sorted from unstimulated pre-transplant donor and recipient cells taken from spleen or lymph nodes. The source of this sequence is a human donor who received an intestinal transplant. Source: unstimulated CD8+ T cells sorted from spleen or lymph node cells, taken before intestinal transplant. The chain joins TRBV2 to TRBJ2-7; the D region may be TRBD1 or TRBD2, each matching 5 bases equally. The CDR3: CASSPGRQPYEQYF. The bases read TGTGCCAGCAGTCCGGGACGCCAGCCCTACGAGCAGTACTTC.